This T cell receptor (beta chain) was captured in a study of technical replicates of blood from a handful of donors. This CDR3 spans 15 amino acids. Germline V gene sequence: CDR1 SGDLS, CDR2 YYNGEE. V lost 2 bases and J 1 base, leaving 11 bases between the germline ends. Here immunoSEQ multiplex PCR was the method, and the copy in TCRdb shows in-frame clones only, minus some. The sample contains around 100,000 clones, about 95% of which appear only once. The clonotype was recovered from a human donor in good health. The rearrangement uses TRBV9 and TRBJ2-3; D unclear. The source material was T cells isolated from PBMCs. The CDR3 bases are TGTGCCAGCAGCGTTTTTTTAACAGGCACAGATACGCAGTATTTT. Protein sequence: CASSVFLTGTDTQYF.